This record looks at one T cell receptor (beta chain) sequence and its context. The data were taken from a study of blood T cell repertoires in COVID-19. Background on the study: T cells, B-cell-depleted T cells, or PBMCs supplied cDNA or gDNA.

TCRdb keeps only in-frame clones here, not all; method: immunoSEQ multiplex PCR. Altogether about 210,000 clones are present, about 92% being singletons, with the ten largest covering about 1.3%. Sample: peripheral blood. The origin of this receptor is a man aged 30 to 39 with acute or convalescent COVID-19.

The CDR3 DNA follows: TGTGCCAGCAGCGTTCGACAGGGAGGTTCACCCCTCCACTTT. It encodes CASSVRQGGSPLHF. V is TRBV9 and J is TRBJ1-6; 7 nucleotides line up with TRBD1. The CDR3 covers 14 residues. Trimming at V came to 2 bases and at J to 9 bases, leaving 5 bases not matched to a gene. Looked up from germline, CDR1 is SGDLS and CDR2 is YYNGEE.